Sequencing of this TCR beta chain was carried out in a study of OX40 agonist ivuxolimab in advanced cancers. Study summary: An anti-OX40 (CD134) antibody with agonistic activity, ivuxolimab, was administered to patients. Those enrolled were roughly 85% male, with a mean age of roughly 62 years and ages from about 20 to 85.

Systemic immunosuppression or autoimmune disease history was grounds to exclude patients. Data came from immunoSEQ multiplex PCR; TCRdb stores just in-frame clones and leaves some out. The top ten hold roughly 1% of the sample, which has around 140,000 clones, 93% seen once. V lost 5 bases to trimming and J lost 7 bases; unmatched junction nucleotides: 10. Per germline, CDR1 SEHNR and CDR2 FQNEAQ (reference sequence). CDR3 length: 15 residues. This clone appeared a single time. V usage is TRBV7-9 and J usage is TRBJ2-2; TRBD2 aligns across 7 bases. This TCR was recovered from an adult with an advanced solid tumor such as melanoma, head and neck, liver or kidney cancer. The sample consisted of CD4+ or CD8+ T cells sorted from blood, taken in a trial of the OX40 agonist ivuxolimab. The CDR3 is CASSPSGTHVGELFF. DNA of the CDR3: TGTGCCAGCAGCCCCAGCGGGACCCATGTCGGGGAGCTGTTTTTT. Complete variable domain (other parts from reference TRBV7-9 and TRBJ2-2): DTGVSQNPRHKITKRGQNVTFRCDPISEHNRLYWYRQTLGQGPEFLTYFQNEAQLEKSRLLSDRFSAERPKGSFSTLEIQRTEQGDSAMYLCASSPSGTHVGELFFGEGSRLTVL.